The rows below give T cell receptor beta chains drawn from one sample of a study of cytomegalovirus exposure and HLA in healthy donors. Method: immunoSEQ multiplex PCR; TCRdb's copy keeps in-frame clones and lacks some. The repertoire holds some 310,000 clones, with approximately 91% as singletons. The source material was PBMCs. These receptors were collected from a young man in good health and CMV-seronegative. The CDR3 runs from the conserved cysteine through the conserved F or W. The order of the fields is clone size, CDR3 length, V gene, D gene, J gene, CDR3 DNA, CDR3 protein. The D gene is left open where the match is weak. The size of a clone is reported for some rows only, either as once, few or many, or as a class for expanded clones.

clone_size: NA; cdr3_length: 14; v_call: TRBV27; d_call: NA; j_call: TRBJ1-2; cdr3_nt: TGTGCCAGCAGTTTTAACGGGGTGGGCTATGGCTACACCTTC; cdr3_aa: CASSFNGVGYGYTF
clone_size: NA; cdr3_length: 16; v_call: TRBV5-6; d_call: NA; j_call: TRBJ2-1; cdr3_nt: TGTGCCAGCAGCTTTTCCAGTTGGAGCAAAGCGGATGAGCAGTTCTTC; cdr3_aa: CASSFSSWSKADEQFF
clone_size: NA; cdr3_length: 15; v_call: TRBV5-1; d_call: NA; j_call: TRBJ2-6; cdr3_nt: TGCGCCAGCACCCTCACATCCCAGGGGGCCAACGTCCTGACTTTC; cdr3_aa: CASTLTSQGANVLTF
clone_size: NA; cdr3_length: 16; v_call: TRBV19; d_call: TRBD1; j_call: TRBJ2-3; cdr3_nt: TGTGCCAGTAGTCTGATGACAGGGGGTGATACAGATACGCAGTATTTT; cdr3_aa: CASSLMTGGDTDTQYF
clone_size: NA; cdr3_length: 17; v_call: TRBV5-1; d_call: NA; j_call: TRBJ2-5; cdr3_nt: TGCGCCAGCAGCTTGGTTGCCGGCGGGGTCTCGGAAGAGACCCAGTACTTC; cdr3_aa: CASSLVAGGVSEETQYF
clone_size: NA; cdr3_length: 14; v_call: TRBV6-5; d_call: NA; j_call: TRBJ2-5; cdr3_nt: TGTGCCAGCAGTTACTCCCCGGGACACCGGTATCAGTACTTC; cdr3_aa: CASSYSPGHRYQYF
clone_size: NA; cdr3_length: 16; v_call: TRBV11-2; d_call: TRBD1; j_call: TRBJ2-1; cdr3_nt: TGTGCCAGCAGCTTGACCGGGACAGGGGGTTTGAATGAGCAGTTCTTC; cdr3_aa: CASSLTGTGGLNEQFF
clone_size: NA; cdr3_length: 15; v_call: TRBV6-6; d_call: NA; j_call: TRBJ2-7; cdr3_nt: TGTGCCAGCAGTTTAGGGGGGGGTGGCAGCTACGAGCAGTACTTC; cdr3_aa: CASSLGGGGSYEQYF
clone_size: few; cdr3_length: 13; v_call: TRBV7-7; d_call: NA; j_call: TRBJ1-1; cdr3_nt: TGTGCCAGCAGCGAGGGGGTGGACACTGAAGCTTTCTTT; cdr3_aa: CASSEGVDTEAFF
clone_size: NA; cdr3_length: 13; v_call: TRBV6-1; d_call: TRBD1; j_call: TRBJ1-5; cdr3_nt: TGTGCCAGCAGTTCCGACAGGGTTCAGCCCCAGCATTTT; cdr3_aa: CASSSDRVQPQHF
clone_size: NA; cdr3_length: 14; v_call: TRBV30; d_call: TRBD1; j_call: TRBJ1-1; cdr3_nt: TGTGCCTGGGATCCGGGACAGCTGAACACTGAAGCTTTCTTT; cdr3_aa: CAWDPGQLNTEAFF
clone_size: NA; cdr3_length: 15; v_call: TRBV7-8; d_call: TRBD1; j_call: TRBJ2-2; cdr3_nt: TGTGCCAGCAGCTTAGGCGTAGGGGGCGCGGGGGAGCTGTTTTTT; cdr3_aa: CASSLGVGGAGELFF
clone_size: NA; cdr3_length: 12; v_call: TRBV5-1; d_call: NA; j_call: TRBJ2-7; cdr3_nt: TGCGCCAGCAGCTTTTCGGGCTACGAGCAGTACTTC; cdr3_aa: CASSFSGYEQYF
clone_size: NA; cdr3_length: 15; v_call: TRBV11-2; d_call: NA; j_call: TRBJ2-5; cdr3_nt: TGTGCCAGCAGCTTTTCAGGGAGGAAGGGGGAGACCCAGTACTTC; cdr3_aa: CASSFSGRKGETQYF
clone_size: NA; cdr3_length: 14; v_call: TRBV4-2; d_call: TRBD1; j_call: TRBJ1-1; cdr3_nt: TGTGCCAGCAGCCAAGGACAGGGGTTGGGATCCTCTTTCTTT; cdr3_aa: CASSQGQGLGSSFF
clone_size: NA; cdr3_length: 11; v_call: TRBV15; d_call: NA; j_call: TRBJ2-7; cdr3_nt: TGTGCCACCATGGGCCAATACGAGCAGTACTTC; cdr3_aa: CATMGQYEQYF
clone_size: NA; cdr3_length: 14; v_call: TRBV7-9; d_call: TRBD1; j_call: TRBJ1-5; cdr3_nt: TGTGCCAGCAGCCTTGGACAGGGGGATCAGCCCCAGCATTTT; cdr3_aa: CASSLGQGDQPQHF
clone_size: NA; cdr3_length: 17; v_call: TRBV5-6; d_call: NA; j_call: TRBJ1-5; cdr3_nt: TGTGCCAGCAGCTTGGCAGGGAAGGGCTTAGGCAATCAGCCCCAGCATTTT; cdr3_aa: CASSLAGKGLGNQPQHF
clone_size: NA; cdr3_length: 13; v_call: TRBV27; d_call: NA; j_call: TRBJ2-7; cdr3_nt: TGTGCCAGCAGTTTGGGCAGTGCCTACGAGCAGTACTTC; cdr3_aa: CASSLGSAYEQYF
clone_size: NA; cdr3_length: 17; v_call: TRBV7-2; d_call: TRBD1; j_call: TRBJ1-1; cdr3_nt: TGTGCCAGCAGCACACGGGACAGGGGGCAGTTGGGCACTGAAGCTTTCTTT; cdr3_aa: CASSTRDRGQLGTEAFF
clone_size: NA; cdr3_length: 13; v_call: TRBV6-6; d_call: NA; j_call: TRBJ2-7; cdr3_nt: TGTGCCAGCATCCCAGGGGATGGGTACGAGCAGTACTTC; cdr3_aa: CASIPGDGYEQYF
clone_size: NA; cdr3_length: 15; v_call: TRBV10-3; d_call: TRBD1; j_call: TRBJ2-2; cdr3_nt: TGTGCCATCAGTGGCCTGACAGGGGGCACCGGGGAGCTGTTTTTT; cdr3_aa: CAISGLTGGTGELFF